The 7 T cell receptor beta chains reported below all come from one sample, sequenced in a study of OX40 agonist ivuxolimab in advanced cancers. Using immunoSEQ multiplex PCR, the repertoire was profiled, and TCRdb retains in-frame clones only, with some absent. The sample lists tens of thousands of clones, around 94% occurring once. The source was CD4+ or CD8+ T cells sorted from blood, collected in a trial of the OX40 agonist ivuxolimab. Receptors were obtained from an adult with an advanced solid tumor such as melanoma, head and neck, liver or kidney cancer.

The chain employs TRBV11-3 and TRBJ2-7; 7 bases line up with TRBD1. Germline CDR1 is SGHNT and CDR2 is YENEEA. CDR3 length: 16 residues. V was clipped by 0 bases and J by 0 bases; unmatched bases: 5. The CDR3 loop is CASSLEGQEDSYEQYF. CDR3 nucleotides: TGTGCCAGCAGCTTAGAAGGACAGGAGGACTCCTACGAGCAGTACTTC.

The CDR3 DNA reads as TGTGCCAGCAGCTTAGGTCTAGGGGGTCCTGAGCAGTTCTTC. Its protein is CASSLGLGGPEQFF. V usage is TRBV7-2 and J usage is TRBJ2-1; possibly TRBD1 for D (6 bases). The CDR3 sequence is 14 residues long. Germline CDR1 reads SGHTA; CDR2 reads FQGNSA. Trimming shortened V by 1 base and J by 9 bases, and 13 bases separated the two germline ends. Using reference TRBV7-2 and TRBJ2-1 for the parts outside the CDR3, the full variable domain is GAGVSQSPSNKVTEKGKDVELRCDPISGHTALYWYRQSLGQGLEFLIYFQGNSAPDKSGLPSDRFSAERTGGSVSTLTIQRTQQEDSAVYLCASSLGLGGPEQFFGPGTRLTVL.

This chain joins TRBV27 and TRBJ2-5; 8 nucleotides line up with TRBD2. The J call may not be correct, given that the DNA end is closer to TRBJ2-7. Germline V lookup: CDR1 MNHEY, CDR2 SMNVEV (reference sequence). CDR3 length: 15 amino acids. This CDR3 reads CASRGAGGVYYEQYF. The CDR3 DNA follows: TGTGCCAGCCGCGGGGCGGGAGGTGTTTACTACGAGCAGTACTTC.

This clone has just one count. CDR3 in amino acids: CASSLSGSQPQHF. The DNA of the CDR3 is TGTGCCAGCAGTTTATCGGGGAGTCAGCCCCAGCATTTT. This chain connects TRBV27 to TRBJ1-5; D gene uncertain. This CDR3 is built from 13 residues. V dropped 0 bases and J dropped 6 bases, with 6 bases sitting between them. CDR1 is MNHEY and CDR2 is SMNVEV in the germline V gene (reference sequence).

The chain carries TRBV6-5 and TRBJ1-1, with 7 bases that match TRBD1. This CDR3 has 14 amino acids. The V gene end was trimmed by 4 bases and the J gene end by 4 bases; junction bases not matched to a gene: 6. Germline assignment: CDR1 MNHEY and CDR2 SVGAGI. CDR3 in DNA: TGTGCCAGCAGTTCTACAGGGGTTGGCACTGAAGCTTTCTTT. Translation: CASSSTGVGTEAFF.

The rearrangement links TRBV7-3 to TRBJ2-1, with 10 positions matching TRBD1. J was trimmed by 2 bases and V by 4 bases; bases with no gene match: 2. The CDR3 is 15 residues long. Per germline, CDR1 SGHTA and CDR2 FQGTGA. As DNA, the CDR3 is TGTGCCAGCAGCTGGGGACAGGGGACCTACAATGAGCAGTTCTTC. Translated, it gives CASSWGQGTYNEQFF.

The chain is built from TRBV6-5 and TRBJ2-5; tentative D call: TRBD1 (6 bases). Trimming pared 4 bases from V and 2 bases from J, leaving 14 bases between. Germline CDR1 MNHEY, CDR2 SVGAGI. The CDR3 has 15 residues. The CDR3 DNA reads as TGTGCCAGCAGTTTGGGAGACAGGTTACAAGAGACCCAGTACTTC. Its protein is CASSLGDRLQETQYF.